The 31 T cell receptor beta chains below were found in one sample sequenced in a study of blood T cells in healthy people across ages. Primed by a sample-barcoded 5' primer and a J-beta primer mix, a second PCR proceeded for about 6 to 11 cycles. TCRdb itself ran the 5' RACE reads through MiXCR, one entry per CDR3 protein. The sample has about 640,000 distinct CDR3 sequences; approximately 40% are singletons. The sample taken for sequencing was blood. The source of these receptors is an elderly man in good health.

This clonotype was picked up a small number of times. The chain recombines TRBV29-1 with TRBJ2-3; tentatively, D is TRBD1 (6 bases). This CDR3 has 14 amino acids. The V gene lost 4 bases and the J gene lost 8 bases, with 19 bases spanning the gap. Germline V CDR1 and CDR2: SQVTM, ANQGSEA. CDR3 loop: CSVGQAEEGGTQYF. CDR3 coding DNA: TGCAGCGTTGGTCAGGCGGAAGAAGGGGGTACGCAGTATTTT.

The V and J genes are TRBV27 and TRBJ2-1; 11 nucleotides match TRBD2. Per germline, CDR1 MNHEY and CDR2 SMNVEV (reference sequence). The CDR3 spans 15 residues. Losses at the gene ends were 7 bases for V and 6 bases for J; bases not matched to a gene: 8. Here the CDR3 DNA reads TGTGCCAGCAACAAACCGGGACTAGCGGTCAATGAGCAGTTCTTC. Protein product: CASNKPGLAVNEQFF.

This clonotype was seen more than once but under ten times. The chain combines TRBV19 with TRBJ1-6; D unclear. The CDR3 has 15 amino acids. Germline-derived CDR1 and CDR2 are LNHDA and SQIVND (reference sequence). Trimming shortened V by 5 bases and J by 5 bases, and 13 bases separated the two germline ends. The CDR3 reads CASSVPSANNSPLHF. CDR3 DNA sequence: TGTGCCAGTAGTGTCCCCTCCGCCAATAATTCACCCCTCCACTTT.

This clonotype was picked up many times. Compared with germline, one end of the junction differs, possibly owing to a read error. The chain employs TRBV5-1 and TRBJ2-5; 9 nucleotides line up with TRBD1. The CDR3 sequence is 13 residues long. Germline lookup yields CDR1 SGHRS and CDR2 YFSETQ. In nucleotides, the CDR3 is TGTGCCAGCAGCGGGACAGGGAGAGAGACCCAGTACTTC. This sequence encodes CASSGTGRETQYF.

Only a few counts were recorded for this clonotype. CDR3 bases: TGTGCCAGCAGTCCTAAATTCATACTAGCCAGGTTAAGCACAGATACGCAGTATTTT. The encoded protein is CASSPKFILARLSTDTQYF. The rearrangement uses TRBV27 and TRBJ2-3, with D maybe TRBD2 (6 bases). The CDR3 covers 19 residues. Germline CDR1 reads MNHEY; CDR2 reads SMNVEV (reference sequence). V was cut by 5 bases and J by 0 bases, with 24 bases left in between.

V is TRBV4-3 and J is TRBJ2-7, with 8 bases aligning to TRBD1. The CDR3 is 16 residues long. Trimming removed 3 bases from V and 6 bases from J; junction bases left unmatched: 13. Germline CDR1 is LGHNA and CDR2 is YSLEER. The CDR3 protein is CASSQSLGQAAGEQYF. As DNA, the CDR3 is TGCGCCAGCAGCCAGAGCTTGGGACAGGCCGCTGGCGAGCAGTACTTC.

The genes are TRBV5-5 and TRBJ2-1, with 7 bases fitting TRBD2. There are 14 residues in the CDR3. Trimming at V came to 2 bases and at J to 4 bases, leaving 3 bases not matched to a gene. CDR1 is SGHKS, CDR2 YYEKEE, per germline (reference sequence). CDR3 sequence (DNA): TGTGCCAGCAGCTTATGGGGGGGTTACAATGAGCAGTTCTTC. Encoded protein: CASSLWGGYNEQFF. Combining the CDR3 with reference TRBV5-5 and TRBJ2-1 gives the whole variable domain DAGVTQSPTHLIKTRGQQVTLRCSPISGHKSVSWYQQVLGQGPQFIFQYYEKEERGRGNFPDRFSARQFPNYSSELNVNALLLGDSALYLCASSLWGGYNEQFFGPGTRLTVL.

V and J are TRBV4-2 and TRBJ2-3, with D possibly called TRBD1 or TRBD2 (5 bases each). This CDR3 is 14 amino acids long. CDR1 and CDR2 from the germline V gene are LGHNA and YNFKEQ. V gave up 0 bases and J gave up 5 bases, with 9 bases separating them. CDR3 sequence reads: CASSQEGDEDTQYF. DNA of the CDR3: TGTGCCAGCAGCCAAGAGGGGGATGAAGATACGCAGTATTTT.

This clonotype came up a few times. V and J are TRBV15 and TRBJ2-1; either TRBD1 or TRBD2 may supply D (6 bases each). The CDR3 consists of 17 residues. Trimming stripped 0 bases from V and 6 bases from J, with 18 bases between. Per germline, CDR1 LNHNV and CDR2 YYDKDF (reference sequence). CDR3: CATSRDWGTGRINEQFF. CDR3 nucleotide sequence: TGTGCCACCAGCAGAGATTGGGGCACAGGGAGGATCAATGAGCAGTTCTTC.

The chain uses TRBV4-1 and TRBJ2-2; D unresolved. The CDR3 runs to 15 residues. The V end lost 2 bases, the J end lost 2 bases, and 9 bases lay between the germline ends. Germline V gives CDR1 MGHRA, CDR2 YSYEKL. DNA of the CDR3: TGCGCCAGCAGCCAACAAGCCCTAAACACCGGGGAGCTGTTTTTT. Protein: CASSQQALNTGELFF.

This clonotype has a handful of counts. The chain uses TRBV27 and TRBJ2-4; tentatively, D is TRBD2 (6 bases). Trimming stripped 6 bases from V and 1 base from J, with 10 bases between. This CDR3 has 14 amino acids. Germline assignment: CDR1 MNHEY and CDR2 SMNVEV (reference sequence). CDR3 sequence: CASRLAIAKNIQYF. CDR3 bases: TGTGCCAGCAGGCTAGCGATCGCCAAAAACATTCAGTACTTC.

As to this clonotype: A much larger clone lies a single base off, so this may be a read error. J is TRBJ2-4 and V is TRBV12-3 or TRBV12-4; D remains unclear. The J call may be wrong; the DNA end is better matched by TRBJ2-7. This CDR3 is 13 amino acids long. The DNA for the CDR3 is TGTGCCAGCAGTTTTCCTGCGCTGGGCGAGCAGTACTTC. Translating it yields CASSFPALGEQYF.

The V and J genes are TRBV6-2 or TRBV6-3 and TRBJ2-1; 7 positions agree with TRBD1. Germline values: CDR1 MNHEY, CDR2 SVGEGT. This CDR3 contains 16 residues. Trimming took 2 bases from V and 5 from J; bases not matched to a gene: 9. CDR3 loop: CASSYPDRYSHNEQFF. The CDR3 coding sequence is TGTGCCAGCAGTTACCCGGACAGGTATAGCCACAATGAGCAGTTCTTC.

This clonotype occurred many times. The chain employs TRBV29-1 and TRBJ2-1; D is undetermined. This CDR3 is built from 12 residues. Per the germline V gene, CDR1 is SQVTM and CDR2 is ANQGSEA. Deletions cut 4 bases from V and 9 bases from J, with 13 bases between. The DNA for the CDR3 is TGCAGCGTTGCGTCAGGTGTAATTGAGCAGTTCTTC. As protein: CSVASGVIEQFF.

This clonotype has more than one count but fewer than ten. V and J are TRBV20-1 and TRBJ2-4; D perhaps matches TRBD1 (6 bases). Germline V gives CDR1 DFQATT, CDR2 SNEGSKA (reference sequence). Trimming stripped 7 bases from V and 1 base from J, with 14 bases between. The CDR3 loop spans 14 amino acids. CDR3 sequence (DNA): TGCAGTGGATTACAGGGTCGCGCCAAAAACATTCAGTACTTC. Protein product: CSGLQGRAKNIQYF.

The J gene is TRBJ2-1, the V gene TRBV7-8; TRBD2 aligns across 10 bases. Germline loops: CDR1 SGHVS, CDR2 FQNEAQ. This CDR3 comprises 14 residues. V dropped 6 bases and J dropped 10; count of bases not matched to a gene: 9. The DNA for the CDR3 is TGTGCCAGCAGAAGGGGGCTAGCGGGGGAGGAGCAGTTCTTC. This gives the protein CASRRGLAGEEQFF.

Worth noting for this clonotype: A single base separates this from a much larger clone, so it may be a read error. The CDR3 nucleotides read TGTGCCAGCAGCAAAGCCCAGGGGGAGACCCAGTTCTTC. It yields the protein CASSKAQGETQFF. The chain has TRBV21-1 and TRBJ2-1; TRBD1 was called by the table and not checked on the DNA. TRBV21-1 is termed a pseudogene. There are 13 residues in the CDR3.

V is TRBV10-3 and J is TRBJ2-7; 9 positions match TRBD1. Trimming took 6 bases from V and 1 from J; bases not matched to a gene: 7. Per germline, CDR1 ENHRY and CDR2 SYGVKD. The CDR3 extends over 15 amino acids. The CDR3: CAISGTGTGSYEQYF. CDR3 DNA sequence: TGTGCCATCAGCGGTACCGGGACAGGGTCCTACGAGCAGTACTTC.

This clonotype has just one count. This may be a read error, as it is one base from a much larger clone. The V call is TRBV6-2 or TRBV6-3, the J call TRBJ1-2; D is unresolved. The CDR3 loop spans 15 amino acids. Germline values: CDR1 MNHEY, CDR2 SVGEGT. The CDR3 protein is CASSHSAATNCGYTF. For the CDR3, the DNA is TGTGCCAGCAGCCACTCGGCAGCAACTAACTGTGGCTACACCTTC.

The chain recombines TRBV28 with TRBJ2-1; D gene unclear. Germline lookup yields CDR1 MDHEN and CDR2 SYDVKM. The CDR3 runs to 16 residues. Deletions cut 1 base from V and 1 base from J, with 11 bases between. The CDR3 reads CASSLYVATSYNEQFF. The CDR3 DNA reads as TGTGCCAGCAGTTTATATGTCGCCACTTCCTACAATGAGCAGTTCTTC.

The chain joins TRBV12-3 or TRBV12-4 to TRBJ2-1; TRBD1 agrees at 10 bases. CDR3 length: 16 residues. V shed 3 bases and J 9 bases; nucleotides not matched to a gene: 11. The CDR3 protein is CASSFGGTGVLPEQFF. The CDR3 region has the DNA TGTGCCAGCAGTTTCGGAGGGACAGGGGTTCTTCCTGAGCAGTTCTTC.

The CDR3 sequence is CASSCGVNNEQFF. The CDR3 DNA reads as TGTGCCAGCAGCTGTGGAGTCAACAATGAGCAGTTCTTC. This rearrangement joins TRBV6-2 or TRBV6-3 to TRBJ2-1; the D is unclear. V was pared by 6 bases and J by 5 bases, with 11 bases between. Germline V lookup: CDR1 MNHEY, CDR2 SVGEGT. The CDR3 is made up of 13 amino acids.

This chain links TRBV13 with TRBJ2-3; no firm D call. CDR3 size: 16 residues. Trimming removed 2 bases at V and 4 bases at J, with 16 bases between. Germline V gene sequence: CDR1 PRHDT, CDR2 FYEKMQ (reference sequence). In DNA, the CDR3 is TGTGCCAGCAGCTTATTGAGCCAATCCGGCGCAGATACGCAGTATTTT. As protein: CASSLLSQSGADTQYF.

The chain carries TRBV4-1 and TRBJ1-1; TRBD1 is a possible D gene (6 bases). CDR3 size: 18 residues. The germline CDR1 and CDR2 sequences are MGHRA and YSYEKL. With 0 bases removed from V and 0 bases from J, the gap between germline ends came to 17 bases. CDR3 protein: CASSQDPGRGTMNTEAFF. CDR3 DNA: TGCGCCAGCAGCCAAGACCCAGGCAGGGGCACGATGAACACTGAAGCTTTCTTT.

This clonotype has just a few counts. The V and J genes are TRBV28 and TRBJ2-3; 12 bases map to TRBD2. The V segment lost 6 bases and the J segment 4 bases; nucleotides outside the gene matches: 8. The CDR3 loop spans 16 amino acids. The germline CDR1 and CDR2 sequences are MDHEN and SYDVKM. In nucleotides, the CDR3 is TGTGCCAGCAGACCTCCTAGCGGGAGGGCCCCAGATACGCAGTATTTT. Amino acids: CASRPPSGRAPDTQYF.

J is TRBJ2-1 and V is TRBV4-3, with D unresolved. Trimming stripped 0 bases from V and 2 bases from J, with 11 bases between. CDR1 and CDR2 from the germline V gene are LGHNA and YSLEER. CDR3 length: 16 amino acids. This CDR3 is CASSQDVIWPYNEQFF. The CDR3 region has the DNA TGCGCCAGCAGCCAAGATGTCATATGGCCCTACAATGAGCAGTTCTTC.

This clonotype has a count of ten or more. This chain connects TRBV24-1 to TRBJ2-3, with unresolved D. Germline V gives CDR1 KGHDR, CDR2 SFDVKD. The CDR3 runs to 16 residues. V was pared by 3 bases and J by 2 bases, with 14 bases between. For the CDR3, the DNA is TGTGCCACCAGTGATAAAAAGACGGAGCCCACAGATACGCAGTATTTT. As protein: CATSDKKTEPTDTQYF.

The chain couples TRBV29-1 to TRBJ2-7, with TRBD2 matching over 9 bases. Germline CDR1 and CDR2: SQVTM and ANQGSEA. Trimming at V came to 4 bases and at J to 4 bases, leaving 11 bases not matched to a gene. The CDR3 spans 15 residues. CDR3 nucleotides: TGCAGCGTTGGGATATTAGCGGGAGTGTGGTACGAGCAGTACTTC. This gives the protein CSVGILAGVWYEQYF.

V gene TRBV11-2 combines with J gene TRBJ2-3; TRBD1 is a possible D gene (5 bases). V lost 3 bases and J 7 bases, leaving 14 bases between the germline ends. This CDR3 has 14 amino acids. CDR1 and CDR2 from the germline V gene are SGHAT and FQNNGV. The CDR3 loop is CASSLDINRNTQYF. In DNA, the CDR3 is TGTGCCAGCAGCTTGGACATAAATAGGAATACGCAGTATTTT.

The CDR3 DNA reads TGCGCCAGCAGCTTGGGTACAGTAGCTAGCGGGAGAAGCTCCTACAATGAGCAGTTCTTC. Translated: CASSLGTVASGRSSYNEQFF. The rearrangement uses TRBV5-1 and TRBJ2-1; 10 nucleotides line up with TRBD2. Losses at the gene ends were 0 bases for V and 0 bases for J; bases not matched to a gene: 12. This CDR3 has 20 residues. Germline assignment: CDR1 SGHRS and CDR2 YFSETQ.

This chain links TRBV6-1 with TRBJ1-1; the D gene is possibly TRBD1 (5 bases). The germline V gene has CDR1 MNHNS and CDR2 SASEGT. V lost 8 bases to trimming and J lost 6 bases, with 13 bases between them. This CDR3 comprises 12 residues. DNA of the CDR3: TGTGCCAGCTTTGAGGGGTACGCTGAAGCTTTCTTT. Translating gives CASFEGYAEAFF.